The rows below give T cell receptor beta chains drawn from one sample of a study of cytomegalovirus exposure and HLA in healthy donors. The method was immunoSEQ multiplex PCR; TCRdb's version includes in-frame clones alone and lacks a portion of them. The sample has approximately 110,000 clones, and its top ten clones hold about 2%. Sequences were obtained from PBMCs. Every receptor here comes from a man between 40 and 49 years old in good health and CMV-seronegative. CDR3s include the opening cysteine and the closing phenylalanine or tryptophan.

len: 13; v_gene: TRBV29-1; j_gene: TRBJ1-3; CDR3aa: CSVERYSGNTIYF
len: 14; v_gene: TRBV4-2; j_gene: TRBJ2-7; CDR3aa: CASSQENGGSEQYF
len: 14; v_gene: TRBV5-6; j_gene: TRBJ2-5; CDR3aa: CASSLAAAVETQYF
len: 14; v_gene: TRBV10-1; j_gene: TRBJ2-7; CDR3aa: CASSESGTRREQYF
len: 14; v_gene: TRBV10-3; j_gene: TRBJ2-7; CDR3aa: CAIRRDSLSYEQYF
len: 15; v_gene: TRBV6-5; j_gene: TRBJ2-1; CDR3aa: CASSYRGVSYNEQFF
len: 13; v_gene: TRBV4-3; j_gene: TRBJ2-3; CDR3aa: CASSQYAEDTQYF
len: 16; v_gene: TRBV19; j_gene: TRBJ2-7; CDR3aa: CASSMQATSGPFEQYF
len: 15; v_gene: TRBV5-1; j_gene: TRBJ2-1; CDR3aa: CASSLGGESYNEQFF
len: 17; v_gene: TRBV7-6; j_gene: TRBJ2-3; CDR3aa: CASSLYPSGSSPDTQYF
len: 15; v_gene: TRBV30; j_gene: TRBJ2-7; CDR3aa: CAWTLDRGPSYEQYF
len: 15; v_gene: TRBV5-1; j_gene: TRBJ2-3; CDR3aa: CASSLASRATDTQYF
len: 18; v_gene: TRBV10-1; j_gene: TRBJ2-4; CDR3aa: CASSESRGARVGGNIQYF
len: 16; v_gene: TRBV11-3; j_gene: TRBJ2-7; CDR3aa: CASSFSLGTSSYEQYF
len: 12; v_gene: TRBV11-2; j_gene: TRBJ2-1; CDR3aa: CASSMEENEQFF
len: 17; v_gene: TRBV19; j_gene: TRBJ1-2; CDR3aa: CASSIRSGMADQKGYTF
len: 15; v_gene: TRBV2; j_gene: TRBJ2-2; CDR3aa: CASSERGQNTGELFF
len: 12; v_gene: TRBV10-3; j_gene: TRBJ2-7; CDR3aa: CAISGQGDEQYF
len: 14; v_gene: TRBV5-4; j_gene: TRBJ2-5; CDR3aa: CASSLGTVQETQYF
len: 13; v_gene: TRBV7-2; j_gene: TRBJ2-5; CDR3aa: CASSLERGETQYF
len: 15; v_gene: TRBV28; j_gene: TRBJ2-7; CDR3aa: CASSDISEILYEQYF
len: 13; v_gene: TRBV7-9; j_gene: TRBJ2-7; CDR3aa: CASTWDTSYEQYF
len: 17; v_gene: TRBV5-1; j_gene: TRBJ2-1; CDR3aa: CASSPRPLAGPYNEQFF
len: 16; v_gene: TRBV6-6; j_gene: TRBJ1-2; CDR3aa: CASSRITGAANYGYTF
len: 12; v_gene: TRBV5-1; j_gene: TRBJ2-7; CDR3aa: CASSLQTGEQYF
len: 15; v_gene: TRBV2; j_gene: TRBJ2-3; CDR3aa: CASSEGGTSTDTQYF
len: 13; v_gene: TRBV29-1; j_gene: TRBJ1-1; CDR3aa: CSVENRYSTEAFF
len: 16; v_gene: TRBV2; j_gene: TRBJ2-6; CDR3aa: CASSRTEISGANVLTF
len: 15; v_gene: TRBV11-2; j_gene: TRBJ1-3; CDR3aa: CASSSAGGYGNTIYF
len: 12; v_gene: TRBV7-9; j_gene: TRBJ2-1; CDR3aa: CASSLLRGEQFF
len: 15; v_gene: TRBV13; j_gene: TRBJ2-1; CDR3aa: CASSPGTSGSNEQFF
len: 14; v_gene: TRBV7-8; j_gene: TRBJ1-2; CDR3aa: CASSLAASFDGYTF
len: 13; v_gene: TRBV29-1; j_gene: TRBJ2-7; CDR3aa: CSVVGGTSGIQYF
len: 15; v_gene: TRBV11-3; j_gene: TRBJ2-1; CDR3aa: CASSWTSGSFNEQFF
len: 18; v_gene: TRBV7-9; j_gene: TRBJ2-7; CDR3aa: CASSRDRLGTGGTYEQYF
len: 15; v_gene: TRBV6-1; j_gene: TRBJ2-7; CDR3aa: CASIRGGGGDYEQYF
len: 15; v_gene: TRBV5-4; j_gene: TRBJ2-1; CDR3aa: CASSLSPSGAVEQFF
len: 15; v_gene: TRBV6-6; j_gene: TRBJ1-4; CDR3aa: CASNGGTATNEKLFF
len: 12; v_gene: TRBV2; j_gene: TRBJ2-7; CDR3aa: CASSGQSYEQYF
len: 16; v_gene: TRBV5-5; j_gene: TRBJ1-5; CDR3aa: CASSPDTPWGNQPQHF
len: 17; v_gene: TRBV7-2; j_gene: TRBJ2-2; CDR3aa: CASSLGGRTSGTGELFF
len: 15; v_gene: TRBV7-2; j_gene: TRBJ2-7; CDR3aa: CASSFEASGSYEQYF
len: 12; v_gene: TRBV5-1; j_gene: TRBJ2-7; CDR3aa: CASSPAGVEQYF
len: 11; v_gene: TRBV10-3; j_gene: TRBJ2-1; CDR3aa: CAIGLENEQFF
len: 17; v_gene: TRBV7-9; j_gene: TRBJ2-5; CDR3aa: CASSSYPGNVESETQYF
len: 12; v_gene: TRBV6-1; j_gene: TRBJ1-1; CDR3aa: CASSVLNTEAFF
len: 13; v_gene: TRBV7-9; j_gene: TRBJ1-5; CDR3aa: CASSLAGYQPQHF
len: 15; v_gene: TRBV7-9; j_gene: TRBJ2-2; CDR3aa: CASMRSGRNTGELFF
len: 16; v_gene: TRBV30; j_gene: TRBJ2-7; CDR3aa: CAWSPFGLAETYEQYF
len: 17; v_gene: TRBV5-4; j_gene: TRBJ2-3; CDR3aa: CASSLRRAGGSTDTQYF
len: 15; v_gene: TRBV5-4; j_gene: TRBJ2-3; CDR3aa: CASSYRDIGRDTQYF
len: 17; v_gene: TRBV5-6; j_gene: TRBJ1-5; CDR3aa: CASSFLGQGSRNQPQHF
len: 15; v_gene: TRBV7-3; j_gene: TRBJ2-1; CDR3aa: CASSLGGLAGNEQFF
len: 17; v_gene: TRBV11-2; j_gene: TRBJ1-3; CDR3aa: CASSKKPQLLSGNTIYF
len: 13; v_gene: TRBV6-5; j_gene: TRBJ2-3; CDR3aa: CASTETGTDTQYF
len: 14; v_gene: TRBV7-9; j_gene: TRBJ2-4; CDR3aa: CASSSGLAKNIQYF
len: 12; v_gene: TRBV5-8; j_gene: TRBJ1-2; CDR3aa: CASSLTGYGYTF
len: 16; v_gene: TRBV19; j_gene: TRBJ1-5; CDR3aa: CASRDRGLTSNQPQHF